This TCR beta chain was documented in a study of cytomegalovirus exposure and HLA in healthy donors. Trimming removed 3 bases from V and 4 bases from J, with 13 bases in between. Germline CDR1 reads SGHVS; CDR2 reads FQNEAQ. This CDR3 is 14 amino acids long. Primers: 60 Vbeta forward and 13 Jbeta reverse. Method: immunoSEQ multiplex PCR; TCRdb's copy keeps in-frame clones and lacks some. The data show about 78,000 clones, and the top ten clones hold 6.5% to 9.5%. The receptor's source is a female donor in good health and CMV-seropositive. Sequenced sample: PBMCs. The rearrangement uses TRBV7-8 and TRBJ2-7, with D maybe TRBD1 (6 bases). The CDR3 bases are TGTGCCAGCAGCTTCACCGACAGGACTTACGAGCAGTACTTC. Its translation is CASSFTDRTYEQYF.